The rows below give T cell receptor beta chains drawn from one sample of a study of blood T cell repertoires in COVID-19. Generated by immunoSEQ multiplex PCR, the TCRdb table keeps only in-frame clones and is missing some. The sample has about 220,000 clones, about 80% seen once. Sequencing input: PBMCs or T cells enriched from blood (not recorded which). The receptors were sampled from a man aged 40-49 years who had recovered from COVID-19. CDR3s include the opening cysteine and the closing phenylalanine or tryptophan. A D gene is named only where the DNA matches it firmly. Clone size is given for some rows only: seen once, a few or many times, or a class if the clone is expanded.

CDR3	DNA	size	J	V	D
CASSQGDLGGTQYF	TGTGCCAGCAGCCAGGGGGACTTAGGCGGGACCCAGTACTTC	-	TRBJ2-5	TRBV3-1/TRBV3-2	-
CSVAKQVQETQYF	TGCAGCGTTGCCAAGCAGGTTCAAGAGACCCAGTACTTC	-	TRBJ2-5	TRBV29-1	-
CASSSPETGGEVIQYF	TGTGCCAGCAGCTCCCCAGAGACAGGGGGGGAGGTCATTCAGTACTTC	once	TRBJ2-4	TRBV7-9	TRBD1
CANSPGVNTGELFF	TGTGCCAACTCCCCAGGGGTGAACACCGGGGAGCTGTTTTTT	-	TRBJ2-2	TRBV7-2	-
CATSDAAGTSNEQFF	TGTGCCACCAGTGATGCGGCCGGGACTAGCAATGAGCAGTTCTTC	-	TRBJ2-1	TRBV24-1	TRBD2
CASSQTGLQSPLHF	TGTGCCAGCAGTCAAACAGGGTTGCAATCACCCCTCCACTTT	-	TRBJ1-6	TRBV28	-
CASSRGGREGPQETQYF	TGTGCCAGCAGTAGGGGGGGTAGGGAGGGCCCACAAGAGACCCAGTACTTC	-	TRBJ2-5	TRBV27	-
CASSLFRGLSGELFF	TGTGCCAGCAGCTTGTTCCGGGGACTCTCCGGGGAGCTGTTTTTT	-	TRBJ2-2	TRBV7-3	-
CASSWQGAQYF	TGTGCCAGCAGCTGGCAGGGCGCGCAGTATTTT	-	TRBJ2-3	TRBV21-1	-
CASTQAGRVVNSPLHF	TGTGCCAGCACCCAGGCGGGGAGGGTTGTCAATTCACCCCTCCACTTT	-	TRBJ1-6	TRBV2	-
CASSSGAGYTF	TGTGCCAGCAGCTCCGGAGCTGGCTACACCTTC	few	TRBJ1-2	TRBV7-3	-
CASSQGLAGGTISYEQYF	TGTGCCAGCAGCCAAGGGCTTGCGGGAGGAACTATCTCCTACGAGCAGTACTTC	few	TRBJ2-7	TRBV3-1/TRBV3-2	TRBD2
CASIPLGGGQETQYF	TGCGCCAGCATCCCCCTAGGGGGTGGGCAAGAGACCCAGTACTTC	-	TRBJ2-5	TRBV23-1	-
CASSVGGTGGQETQYF	TGTGCCAGCAGCGTAGGGGGAACAGGGGGACAAGAGACCCAGTACTTC	-	TRBJ2-5	TRBV9	TRBD1
CASSQGPYGYTF	TGTGCCAGCAGTCAGGGTCCCTATGGCTACACCTTC	-	TRBJ1-2	TRBV6-5	-
CASSPGTRAWGTQYF	TGTGCCAGCAGCCCAGGGACTCGGGCATGGGGCACGCAGTATTTT	-	TRBJ2-3	TRBV7-3	-
CASSLLSNQPQHF	TGTGCCAGCAGTTTACTTAGCAATCAGCCCCAGCATTTT	-	TRBJ1-5	TRBV27	-
CASSESGARLRAFF	TGTGCCAGCAGTGAATCAGGGGCTAGGTTAAGGGCTTTCTTT	-	TRBJ1-1	TRBV25-1	-
CASSLDRGSYNEQFF	TGTGCCAGCAGCTTAGACAGGGGCTCCTACAATGAGCAGTTCTTC	-	TRBJ2-1	TRBV7-8	TRBD1
CAWSGPQGWYEQYF	TGTGCCTGGAGTGGTCCCCAGGGTTGGTACGAGCAGTACTTC	few	TRBJ2-7	TRBV30	-
CASSLDKNYGYTF	TGCGCCAGCAGTCTGGACAAGAACTATGGCTACACCTTC	-	TRBJ1-2	TRBV5-1	-
CASSPGGTQPQHF	TGTGCCAGCTCACCAGGGGGCACTCAGCCCCAGCATTTT	-	TRBJ1-5	TRBV18	-
CAISESSGGYTF	TGTGCCATCAGTGAATCCTCAGGGGGCTACACCTTC	-	TRBJ1-2	TRBV10-3	-
CASSGASGWDTEAFF	TGCGCCAGCAGCGGAGCGTCGGGGTGGGACACTGAAGCTTTCTTT	once	TRBJ1-1	TRBV5-1	-
CASSPGDRDDQPQHF	TGTGCCAGCAGTCCCGGGGACAGGGACGATCAGCCCCAGCATTTT	-	TRBJ1-5	TRBV28	TRBD1
CASTQGTNQPQHF	TGTGCCAGTACCCAGGGCACCAATCAGCCCCAGCATTTT	-	TRBJ1-5	TRBV19	-
CASSSNPHGRGGTEAFF	TGTGCCAGCAGCTCCAACCCCCATGGGCGGGGGGGGACTGAAGCTTTCTTT	-	TRBJ1-1	TRBV7-2	-
CASSFGQLSTEAFF	TGTGCCAGCAGTTTTGGACAGTTAAGTACTGAAGCTTTCTTT	-	TRBJ1-1	TRBV27	-
CASSQDGRSPLHF	TGTGCCAGCAGCCAAGATGGGCGCTCACCCCTCCACTTT	-	TRBJ1-6	TRBV3-1/TRBV3-2	-
CASSLALAGGTDTQYF	TGTGCCAGCAGCTTAGCACTAGCGGGAGGAACAGATACGCAGTATTTT	-	TRBJ2-3	TRBV7-9	TRBD2
CASSSTVTGQETQYF	TGTGCCAGCAGCTCCACTGTGACAGGTCAAGAGACCCAGTACTTC	-	TRBJ2-5	TRBV7-2	-
CASSPGTFTGELFF	TGTGCCAGCAGCCCGGGGACATTCACCGGGGAGCTGTTTTTT	-	TRBJ2-2	TRBV5-4	-
CASSLAGFGGSPLHF	TGTGCCAGCAGCTTGGCGGGGTTTGGAGGTTCACCCCTCCACTTT	-	TRBJ1-6	TRBV5-4	-
CASSFGAYNEQFF	TGCGCCAGCAGCTTCGGGGCCTACAATGAGCAGTTCTTC	-	TRBJ2-1	TRBV5-1	-
CASYVLLAGGTEQFF	TGTGCCAGCTACGTCCTCCTAGCGGGAGGTACCGAGCAGTTCTTC	many	TRBJ2-1	TRBV5-8	TRBD2
CASSAGTGGTEQYF	TGCGCCAGCAGCGCCGGGACAGGGGGTACGGAGCAGTACTTC	few	TRBJ2-7	TRBV5-1	TRBD1
CASSAGGAYNEQFF	TGTGCCAGCAGCGCCGGGGGGGCCTACAATGAGCAGTTCTTC	-	TRBJ2-1	TRBV9	TRBD2
CAISVGTGREKLFF	TGTGCCATCAGTGTGGGGACAGGAAGAGAAAAACTGTTTTTT	-	TRBJ1-4	TRBV10-3	TRBD1
CASSFEGTLSYEQYF	TGTGCCAGCAGCTTTGAAGGGACTCTATCCTACGAGCAGTACTTC	-	TRBJ2-7	TRBV7-9	-
CASSRQLGNTIYF	TGTGCCAGCAGCCGACAGTTGGGAAACACCATATATTTT	-	TRBJ1-3	TRBV14	-
CASSSSTGAGNTIYF	TGTGCCAGTAGTTCCTCGACAGGGGCTGGAAACACCATATATTTT	-	TRBJ1-3	TRBV19	TRBD1
CASKQGAGGNQPQHF	TGTGCCAGCAAACAGGGTGCGGGAGGGAATCAGCCCCAGCATTTT	-	TRBJ1-5	TRBV2	-
CASSQDQRTIYF	TGTGCCAGCAGCCAAGATCAGCGCACCATATATTTT	-	TRBJ1-3	TRBV3-1/TRBV3-2	-
CASRLDNEQFF	TGTGCCAGTAGACTTGACAATGAGCAGTTCTTC	-	TRBJ2-1	TRBV28	-
CASNDRGGFVAFF	TGTGCCAGTAACGACAGGGGAGGTTTTGTAGCTTTCTTT	few	TRBJ1-1	TRBV19	TRBD1
CASSRLAGEETQYF	TGTGCCAGCAGTCGACTAGCGGGAGAAGAGACCCAGTACTTC	-	TRBJ2-5	TRBV6-5	TRBD2
CASSQTGFGTEAFF	TGCGCCAGCAGCCAGACAGGGTTTGGCACTGAAGCTTTCTTT	-	TRBJ1-1	TRBV5-1	TRBD1
CASRRGSGANVLTF	TGTGCCAGCAGAAGGGGCTCTGGGGCCAACGTCCTGACTTTC	-	TRBJ2-6	TRBV28	-
CAWSPGQYYGYTF	TGTGCCTGGAGTCCAGGGCAGTATTATGGCTACACCTTC	once	TRBJ1-2	TRBV30	-
CASSLALPTNEKLFF	TGTGCCAGCAGCTTAGCTCTACCAACTAATGAAAAACTGTTTTTT	-	TRBJ1-4	TRBV7-9	-